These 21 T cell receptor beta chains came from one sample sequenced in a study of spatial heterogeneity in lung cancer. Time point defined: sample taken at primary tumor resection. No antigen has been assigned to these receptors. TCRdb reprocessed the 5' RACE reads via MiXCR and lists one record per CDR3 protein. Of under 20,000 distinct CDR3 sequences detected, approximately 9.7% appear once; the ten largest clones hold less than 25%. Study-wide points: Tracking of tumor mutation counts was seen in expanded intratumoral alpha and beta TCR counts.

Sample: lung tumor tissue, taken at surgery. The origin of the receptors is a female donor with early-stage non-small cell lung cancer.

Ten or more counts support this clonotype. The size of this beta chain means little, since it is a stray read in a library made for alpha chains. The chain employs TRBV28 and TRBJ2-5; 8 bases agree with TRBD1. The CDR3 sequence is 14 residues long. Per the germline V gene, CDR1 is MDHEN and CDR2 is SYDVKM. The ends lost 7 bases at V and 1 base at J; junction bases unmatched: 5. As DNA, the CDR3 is TGTGCCAGCACCCCAGGGGGCTCCCAAGAGACCCAGTACTTC. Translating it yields CASTPGGSQETQYF. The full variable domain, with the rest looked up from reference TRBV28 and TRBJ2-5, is DVKVTQSSRYLVKRTGEKVFLECVQDMDHENMFWYRQDPGLGLRLIYFSYDVKMKEKGDIPEGYSVSREKKERFSLILESASTNQTSMYLCASTPGGSQETQYFGPGTRLLVL.

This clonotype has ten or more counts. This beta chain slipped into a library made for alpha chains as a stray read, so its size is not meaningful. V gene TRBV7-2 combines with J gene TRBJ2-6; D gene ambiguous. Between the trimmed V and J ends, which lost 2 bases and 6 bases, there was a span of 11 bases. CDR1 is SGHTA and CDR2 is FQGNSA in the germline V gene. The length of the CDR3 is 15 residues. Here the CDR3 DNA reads TGTGCCAGCAGCTTATATGGGATGTCGGCCAACGTCCTGACTTTC. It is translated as CASSLYGMSANVLTF.

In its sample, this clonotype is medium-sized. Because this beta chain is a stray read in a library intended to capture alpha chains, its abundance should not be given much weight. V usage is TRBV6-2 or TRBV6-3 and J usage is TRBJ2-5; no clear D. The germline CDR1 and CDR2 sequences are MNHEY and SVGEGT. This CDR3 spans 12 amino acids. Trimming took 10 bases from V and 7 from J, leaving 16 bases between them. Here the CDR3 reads CATEGLPGTQYF. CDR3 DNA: TGTGCCACCGAAGGGTTACCGGGGACCCAGTACTTC.

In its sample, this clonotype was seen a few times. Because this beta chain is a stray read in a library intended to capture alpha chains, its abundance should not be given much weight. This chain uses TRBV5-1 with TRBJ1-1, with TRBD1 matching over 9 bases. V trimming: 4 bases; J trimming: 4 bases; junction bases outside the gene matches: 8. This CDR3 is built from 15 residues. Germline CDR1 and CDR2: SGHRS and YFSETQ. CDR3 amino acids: CASSPRTGAGTEAFF. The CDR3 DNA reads TGCGCCAGCAGCCCCCGGACAGGGGCGGGCACTGAAGCTTTCTTT.

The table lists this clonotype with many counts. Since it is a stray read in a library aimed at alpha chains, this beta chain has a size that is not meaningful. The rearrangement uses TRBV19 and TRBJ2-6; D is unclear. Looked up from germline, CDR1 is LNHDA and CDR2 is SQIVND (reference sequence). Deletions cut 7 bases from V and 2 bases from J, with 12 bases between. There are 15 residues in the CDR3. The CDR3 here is CASTPQNAGANVLTF. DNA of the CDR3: TGTGCCAGTACCCCCCAAAACGCTGGGGCCAACGTCCTGACTTTC.

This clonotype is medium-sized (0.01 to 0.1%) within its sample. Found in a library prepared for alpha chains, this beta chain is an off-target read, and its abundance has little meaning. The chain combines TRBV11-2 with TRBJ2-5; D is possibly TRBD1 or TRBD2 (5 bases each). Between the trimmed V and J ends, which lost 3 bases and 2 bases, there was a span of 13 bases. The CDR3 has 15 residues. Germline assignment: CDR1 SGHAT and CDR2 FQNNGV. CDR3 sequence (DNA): TGTGCCAGCAGCTTCTGGGCAGGGAGACAAGAGACCCAGTACTTC. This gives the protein CASSFWAGRQETQYF.

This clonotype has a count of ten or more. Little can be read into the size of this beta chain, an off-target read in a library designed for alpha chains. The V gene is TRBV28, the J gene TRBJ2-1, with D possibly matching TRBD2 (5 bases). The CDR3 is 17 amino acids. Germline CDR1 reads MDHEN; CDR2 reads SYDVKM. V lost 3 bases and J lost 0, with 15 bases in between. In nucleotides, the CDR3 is TGTGCCAGCAGTTTCCCCGCGACTAACTACTCCTACAATGAGCAGTTCTTC. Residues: CASSFPATNYSYNEQFF.

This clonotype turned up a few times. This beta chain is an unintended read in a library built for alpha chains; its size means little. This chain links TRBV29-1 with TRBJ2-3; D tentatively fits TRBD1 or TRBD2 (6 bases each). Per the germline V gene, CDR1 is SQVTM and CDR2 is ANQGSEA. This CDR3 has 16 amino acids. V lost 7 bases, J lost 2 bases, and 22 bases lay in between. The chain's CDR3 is CSARGIPGEATDTQYF. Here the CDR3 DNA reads TGCAGCGCCCGGGGGATCCCAGGGGAAGCCACAGATACGCAGTATTTT.

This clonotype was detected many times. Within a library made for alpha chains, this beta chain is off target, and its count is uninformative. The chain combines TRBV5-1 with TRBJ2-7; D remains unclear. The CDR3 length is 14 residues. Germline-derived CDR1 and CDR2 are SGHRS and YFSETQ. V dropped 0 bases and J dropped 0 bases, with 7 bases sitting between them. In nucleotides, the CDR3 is TGCGCCAGCAGCTTGGAACGCAGCTCCTACGAGCAGTACTTC. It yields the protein CASSLERSSYEQYF.

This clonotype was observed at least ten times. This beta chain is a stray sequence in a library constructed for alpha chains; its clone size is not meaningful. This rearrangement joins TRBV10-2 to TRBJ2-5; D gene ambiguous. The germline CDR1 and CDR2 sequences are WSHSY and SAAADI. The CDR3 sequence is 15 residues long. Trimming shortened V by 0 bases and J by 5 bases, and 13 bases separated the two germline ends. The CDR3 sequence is CASSESGIGSETQYF. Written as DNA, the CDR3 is TGCGCCAGCAGTGAGTCGGGGATTGGTTCCGAGACCCAGTACTTC.

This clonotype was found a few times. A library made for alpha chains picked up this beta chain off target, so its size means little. This CDR3 reads CASSLHASGNTDTQYF. The CDR3 DNA follows: TGCGCCAGCAGCTTGCACGCTAGCGGAAACACAGATACGCAGTATTTT. The chain recombines TRBV5-1 with TRBJ2-3; the match to TRBD2 covers 7 bases. The CDR3 runs 16 residues. The germline V gene encodes CDR1 SGHRS and CDR2 YFSETQ. V lost 1 base to trimming and J lost 2 bases; unmatched junction nucleotides: 7.

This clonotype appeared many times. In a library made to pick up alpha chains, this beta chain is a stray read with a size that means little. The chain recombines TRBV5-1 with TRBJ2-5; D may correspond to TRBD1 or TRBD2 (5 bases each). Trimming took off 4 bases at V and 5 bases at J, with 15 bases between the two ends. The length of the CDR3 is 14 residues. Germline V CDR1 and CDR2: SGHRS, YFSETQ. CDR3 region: CASSPALGDETQYF. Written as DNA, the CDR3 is TGCGCCAGCAGCCCGGCCCTGGGGGACGAGACCCAGTACTTC.

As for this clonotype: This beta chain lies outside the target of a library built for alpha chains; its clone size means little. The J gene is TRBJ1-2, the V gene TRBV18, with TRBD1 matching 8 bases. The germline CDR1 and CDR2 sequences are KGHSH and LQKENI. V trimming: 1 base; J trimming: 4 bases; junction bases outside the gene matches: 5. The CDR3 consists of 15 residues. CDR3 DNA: TGTGCCAGCTCACCACTTGGACAGGGTAGCTATGGCTACACCTTC. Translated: CASSPLGQGSYGYTF.

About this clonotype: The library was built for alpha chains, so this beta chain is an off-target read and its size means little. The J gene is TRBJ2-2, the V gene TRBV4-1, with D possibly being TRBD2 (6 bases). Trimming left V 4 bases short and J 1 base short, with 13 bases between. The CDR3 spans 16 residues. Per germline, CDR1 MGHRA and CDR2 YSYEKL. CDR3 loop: CASSPVERVNTGELFF. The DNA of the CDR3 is TGCGCCAGCAGCCCCGTCGAGCGGGTGAACACCGGGGAGCTGTTTTTT.

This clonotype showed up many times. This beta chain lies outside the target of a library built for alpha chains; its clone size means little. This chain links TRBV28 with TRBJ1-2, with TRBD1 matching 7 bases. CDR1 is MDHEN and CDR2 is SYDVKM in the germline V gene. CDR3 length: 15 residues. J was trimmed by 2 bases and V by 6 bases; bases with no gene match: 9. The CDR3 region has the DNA TGTGCCAGCAGCCCGCCAGGGGGGGTAAACTATGGCTACACCTTC. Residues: CASSPPGGVNYGYTF.

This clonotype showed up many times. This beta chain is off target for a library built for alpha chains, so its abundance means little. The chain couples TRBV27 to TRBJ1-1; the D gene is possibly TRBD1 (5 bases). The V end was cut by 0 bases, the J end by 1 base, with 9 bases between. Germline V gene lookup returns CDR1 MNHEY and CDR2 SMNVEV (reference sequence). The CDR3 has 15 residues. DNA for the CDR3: TGTGCCAGCAGTTTATCCAGGGCAGGGAACACTGAAGCTTTCTTT. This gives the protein CASSLSRAGNTEAFF.

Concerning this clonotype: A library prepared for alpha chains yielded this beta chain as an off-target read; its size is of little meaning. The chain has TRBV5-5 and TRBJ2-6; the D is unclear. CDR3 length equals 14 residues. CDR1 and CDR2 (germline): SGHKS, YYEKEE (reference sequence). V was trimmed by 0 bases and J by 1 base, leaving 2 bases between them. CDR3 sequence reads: CASSLGSGANVLTF. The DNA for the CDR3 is TGTGCCAGCAGCTTGGGATCTGGGGCCAACGTCCTGACTTTC.

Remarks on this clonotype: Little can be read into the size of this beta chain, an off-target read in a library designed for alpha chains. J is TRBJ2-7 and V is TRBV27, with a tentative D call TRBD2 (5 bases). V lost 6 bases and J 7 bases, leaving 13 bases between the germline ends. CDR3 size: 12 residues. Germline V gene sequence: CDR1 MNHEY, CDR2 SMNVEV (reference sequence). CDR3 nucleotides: TGTGCCAGCAGCCCACTACCGGGGGAGCAGTACTTC. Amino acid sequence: CASSPLPGEQYF.

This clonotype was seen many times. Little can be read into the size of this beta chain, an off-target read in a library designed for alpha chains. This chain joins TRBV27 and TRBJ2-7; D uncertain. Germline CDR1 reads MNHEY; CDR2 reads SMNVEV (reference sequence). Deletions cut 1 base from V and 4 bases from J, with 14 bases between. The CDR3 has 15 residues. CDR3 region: CASSLYGQPGYEQYF. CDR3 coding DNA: TGTGCCAGCAGTTTATATGGTCAGCCCGGGTACGAGCAGTACTTC.

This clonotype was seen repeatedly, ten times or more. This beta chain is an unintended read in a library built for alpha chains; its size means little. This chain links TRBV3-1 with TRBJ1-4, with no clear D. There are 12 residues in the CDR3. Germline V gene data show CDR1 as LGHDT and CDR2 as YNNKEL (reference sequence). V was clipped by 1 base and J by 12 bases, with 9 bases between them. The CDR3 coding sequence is TGTGCCAGCAGCCAAGCAGAGGCACAACTGTTTTTT. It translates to CASSQAEAQLFF. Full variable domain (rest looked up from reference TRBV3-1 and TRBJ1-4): DTAVSQTPKYLVTQMGNDKSIKCEQNLGHDTMYWYKQDSKKFLKIMFSYNNKELIINETVPNRFSPKSPDKAHLNLHINSLELGDSAVYFCASSQAEAQLFFGSGTQLSVL.

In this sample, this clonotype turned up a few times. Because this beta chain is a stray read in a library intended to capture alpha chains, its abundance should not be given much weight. CDR3 sequence: CASSLPYRGQGNGYTF. Written as DNA, the CDR3 is TGTGCCAGCAGCTTACCGTACCGGGGACAGGGGAATGGCTACACCTTC. This chain connects TRBV7-9 to TRBJ1-2; 10 bases match TRBD1. Trimming took 2 bases from V and 6 from J; bases not matched to a gene: 9. The CDR3 has 16 amino acids. Germline V lookup: CDR1 SEHNR, CDR2 FQNEAQ (reference sequence).